This entry lists 10 T cell receptor beta chains sequenced from one sample in a study of T cells in Graves' hyperthyroidism and ophthalmopathy. Amplification of TCR beta CDR3 regions was performed using RNA transcripts as template. An initial round of RT-PCR targeting the TCR CDR3 relied on the HTBI primer set. TCRdb ran MiXCR on the multiplex PCR reads and lists one entry per CDR3 protein. The repertoire includes a few hundred thousand distinct CDR3 sequences, about an eighth of them detected once, and roughly 17% sits in the top ten. Sequencing was performed on blood. These receptors were obtained from a woman between 18 and 29 years old with Graves' hyperthyroidism.

V usage is TRBV11-2 and J usage is TRBJ2-7, with 7 nucleotides matching TRBD2. The germline gives CDR1 SGHAT, CDR2 FQNNGV. V dropped 7 bases and J dropped 3; count of bases not matched to a gene: 9. This CDR3 spans 14 amino acids. DNA for the CDR3: TGTGCCAGCATAGCGGGTCTAAATTACTACGAGCAGTACTTC. This codes for CASIAGLNYYEQYF.

This clonotype was seen a handful of times. This sequence joins TRBV27 and TRBJ1-5, with a weak D call TRBD1 (5 bases). Per the germline V gene, CDR1 is MNHEY and CDR2 is SMNVEV (reference sequence). CDR3 length equals 13 residues. With 8 bases removed from V and 0 bases from J, the gap between germline ends came to 8 bases. The chain's CDR3 is CASRTNSNQPQHF. CDR3 nucleotide sequence: TGTGCCAGCCGGACAAATAGCAATCAGCCCCAGCATTTT.

This rearrangement joins TRBV6-1 to TRBJ2-7; D remains unclear. This CDR3 comprises 11 residues. Germline CDR1 and CDR2: MNHNS and SASEGT. V lost 8 bases and J 3 bases, leaving 8 bases between the germline ends. CDR3 sequence (DNA): TGTGCCAGCGGACCGTTCTACGAGCAGTACTTC. Its translation is CASGPFYEQYF.

This clonotype has ten or more counts. The chain links TRBV12-5 to TRBJ2-1, with 8 nucleotides matching TRBD2. Germline V CDR1 and CDR2: LGHNT, FRNRAP. There are 17 residues in the CDR3. After removal of 6 bases from V and 4 bases from J, the junction contained 14 bases not matched to a gene. CDR3: CASGPTSGSGGYNEQFF. The CDR3 region has the DNA TGTGCTAGTGGACCCACAAGCGGGAGTGGAGGGTACAATGAGCAGTTCTTC.

The chain recombines TRBV20-1 with TRBJ2-1, with 7 bases aligning to TRBD2. Germline V lookup: CDR1 DFQATT, CDR2 SNEGSKA (reference sequence). The CDR3 is 14 amino acids. The J segment lost 4 bases and the V segment lost 1 base, leaving 4 bases of the junction unmatched. CDR3 residues: CSARVGGKYNEQFF. CDR3 nucleotides: TGCAGTGCTAGAGTGGGAGGGAAGTACAATGAGCAGTTCTTC.

This clonotype was recorded at least ten times. V gene TRBV10-3 combines with J gene TRBJ2-7; a possible D gene is TRBD2 (7 bases). The CDR3 runs to 13 residues. Looked up from germline, CDR1 is ENHRY and CDR2 is SYGVKD. V shed 6 bases and J shed 5 bases, with 14 bases lying between them. The chain's CDR3 is CAIRGGAGDEQYV. CDR3 bases: TGTGCCATCAGAGGGGGGGCAGGGGACGAGCAGTACGTC.

This clonotype has a count of ten or more. The chain uses TRBV30 and TRBJ2-1, with 13 bases aligning to TRBD2. The germline gives CDR1 GTSNPN, CDR2 SVGIG (reference sequence). Losses at the gene ends were 2 bases for V and 4 bases for J; bases not matched to a gene: 5. The CDR3 length is 16 residues. This CDR3 reads CAWSPQGLAGYNEQFF. DNA of the CDR3: TGTGCCTGGAGTCCCCAGGGACTAGCGGGGTACAATGAGCAGTTCTTC.

The rearrangement links TRBV6-1 to TRBJ2-1, with TRBD1 matching 12 bases. CDR1 is MNHNS, CDR2 SASEGT, per germline. Unmatched junction bases numbered 9, after V lost 7 bases and J lost 8 bases. The CDR3 has 15 residues. As DNA, the CDR3 is TGTGCCAGCAAGATACCGGGACAGGGGGCTTATGAGCAGTTCTTC. Translation: CASKIPGQGAYEQFF.

This clonotype was observed a handful of times. The gene calls are TRBV7-9 and TRBJ2-5, with D uncertain. The V gene's germline CDR1 is SEHNR and CDR2 FQNEAQ (reference sequence). V shed 5 bases and J shed 2 bases, with 12 bases lying between them. The CDR3 is made up of 14 amino acids. The CDR3 bases are TGTGCCAGCAGCCAAGCGACCCTTCAAGAGACCCAGTACTTC. Protein product: CASSQATLQETQYF. The entire variable domain, with the rest obtained from reference TRBV7-9 and TRBJ2-5, is as follows: DTGVSQNPRHKITKRGQNVTFRCDPISEHNRLYWYRQTLGQGPEFLTYFQNEAQLEKSRLLSDRFSAERPKGSFSTLEIQRTEQGDSAMYLCASSQATLQETQYFGPGTRLLVL.

This clonotype was recorded at least ten times. The chain employs TRBV7-9 and TRBJ2-1; TRBD2 aligns across 10 bases. Germline trimming cut 5 bases from V and 4 bases from J; bases unmatched to any gene: 20. Germline CDR1 is SEHNR and CDR2 is FQNEAQ (reference sequence). This CDR3 contains 20 residues. This chain's CDR3 is CASSPGLAVKKPLSYNEQFF. The CDR3 nucleotides read TGTGCCAGCAGCCCCGGACTAGCGGTGAAGAAGCCTCTCTCGTACAATGAGCAGTTCTTC.